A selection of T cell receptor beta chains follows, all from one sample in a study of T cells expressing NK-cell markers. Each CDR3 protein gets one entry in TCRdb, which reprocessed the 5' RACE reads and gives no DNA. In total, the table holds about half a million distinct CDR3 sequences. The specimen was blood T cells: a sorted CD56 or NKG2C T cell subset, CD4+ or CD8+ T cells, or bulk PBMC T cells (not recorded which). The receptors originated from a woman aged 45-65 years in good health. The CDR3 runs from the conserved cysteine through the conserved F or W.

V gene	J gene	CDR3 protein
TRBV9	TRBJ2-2	CASSQGQVNSGELFF
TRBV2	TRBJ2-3	CASSGRASNTQYF
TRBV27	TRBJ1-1	CASSLTTNRAEAFF
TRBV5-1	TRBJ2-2	CASSPTSLDTGELFF
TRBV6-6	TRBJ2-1	CASSSLGGRENEQFF
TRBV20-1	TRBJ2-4	CSARDPRGLAKNIQYF
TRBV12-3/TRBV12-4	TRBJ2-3	CASSPRTSTDTQYF
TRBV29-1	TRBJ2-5	CSVVTGTKPLYQETQYF
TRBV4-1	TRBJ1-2	CASSQAGQGPYGYTF
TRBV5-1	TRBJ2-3	CASSSRTGGSTDTQYF
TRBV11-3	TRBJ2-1	CASSWGTSGSSEQFF
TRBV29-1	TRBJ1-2	CSVERPGGNGYTF
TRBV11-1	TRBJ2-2	CATSPRDRPEGELFF
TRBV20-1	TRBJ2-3	CSARGQAQDTQYF
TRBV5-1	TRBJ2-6	CASSGGGRRGVLTF
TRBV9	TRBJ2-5	CAGKGWGVAETQYF
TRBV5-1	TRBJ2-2	CASSSGTGVFAGELFF
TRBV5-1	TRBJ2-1	CASSQGVSSSYNEQFF
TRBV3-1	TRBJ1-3	CASSQRMAPSGNTIYF
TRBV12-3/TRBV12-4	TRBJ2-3	CASSPLIGPSSTDTQYF
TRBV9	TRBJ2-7	CASSVTSVTYEQYF
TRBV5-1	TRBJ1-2	CASTSTDGYGYTF
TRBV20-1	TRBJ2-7	CSARDLAGDGSYEQYF
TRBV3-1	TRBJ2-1	CASSPERRGVSSGSYNEQFF
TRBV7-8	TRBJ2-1	CASSLAGTRYNEQFF
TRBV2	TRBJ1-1	CASSEVMGNTEAFF
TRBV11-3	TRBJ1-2	CASSSLGQHYGYTF
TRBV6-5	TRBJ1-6	CASRRRTGNSPLHF